The rows below give T cell receptor beta chains drawn from one sample of a study of CD8 T cells in ankylosing spondylitis. TCRdb fed the 5' RACE reads into MiXCR, producing one record per CDR3 protein. The sample has about 250,000 distinct CDR3 sequences; over 7% are singletons. Sequencing input: blood, either unsorted or a sorted T cell fraction (not recorded which). Every receptor here comes from a female donor with ankylosing spondylitis or in good health (not recorded which). The CDR3 runs from the conserved cysteine through the conserved F or W. A D gene is named only where the DNA matches it firmly. The size field is filled for only some rows; it gives once, few, many or a size class.

many	TRBJ2-4	14	.	TRBV11-2	CASNSGGAKNIQYF	TGTGCCAGCAATTCTGGGGGGGCCAAAAACATTCAGTACTTC
many	TRBJ2-2	15	TRBD2	TRBV10-2	CASSEALGGAGELFF	TGCGCCAGCAGTGAAGCCCTCGGGGGGGCCGGGGAGCTGTTTTTT
many	TRBJ2-1	16	TRBD2	TRBV20-1	CTPGVASGRAYNEQFF	TGCACCCCCGGGGTGGCTAGCGGGAGGGCCTACAATGAGCAGTTCTTC
.	TRBJ2-7	15	TRBD2	TRBV7-2	CASSLASGRTHEQYF	TGTGCCAGCAGCTTAGCTAGCGGGAGGACCCACGAGCAGTACTTC
many	TRBJ2-7	11	.	TRBV20-1	CSASGDKEQYF	TGCAGTGCTAGTGGGGACAAGGAGCAGTACTTC
many	TRBJ1-5	13	TRBD1	TRBV10-3	CAISQDRDQPQHF	TGTGCCATCAGCCAAGACAGGGATCAGCCCCAGCATTTT
many	TRBJ2-1	13	TRBD1	TRBV7-7	CASSPQGLGEQFF	TGTGCCAGCAGCCCACAGGGGCTTGGTGAGCAGTTCTTC
many	TRBJ2-7	12	.	TRBV7-7	CASLRRGPIQYF	TGTGCCAGCCTTCGTCGGGGACCGATACAGTACTTC
.	TRBJ2-6	13	.	TRBV29-1	CSVGASGANVLTF	TGCAGCGTAGGGGCTTCTGGGGCCAACGTCCTGACTTTC
many	TRBJ2-3	14	.	TRBV20-1	CSASRPTTTDTQYF	TGCAGTGCTAGTCGACCGACCACCACAGATACGCAGTATTTT
.	TRBJ2-7	14	.	TRBV5-1	CASSITRETNEQYF	TGCGCCAGCAGCATTACCAGAGAGACCAACGAGCAGTACTTC
many	TRBJ2-5	14	.	TRBV4-3	CASSHTRVQETQYF	TGCGCCAGCAGCCACACTAGAGTTCAAGAGACCCAGTACTTC
many	TRBJ2-3	12	.	TRBV20-1	CSAPPDTRTQYF	TGCAGTGCACCTCCGGATACCCGTACGCAGTATTTT
few	TRBJ2-3	16	TRBD2	TRBV27	CATWGTSGKVTDTQYF	TGTGCCACCTGGGGAACTAGCGGAAAGGTCACAGATACGCAGTATTTT
many	TRBJ2-2	12	.	TRBV19	CASITSTGELFF	TGTGCCAGTATTACGAGCACCGGGGAGCTGTTTTTT
few	TRBJ1-1	16	TRBD1	TRBV5-1	CASSLAGTGKRTEAFF	TGCGCCAGCAGCTTGGCCGGGACAGGGAAGAGGACTGAAGCTTTCTTT
many	TRBJ2-7	15	.	TRBV5-1	CASSTTDGSSYEQYF	TGCGCCAGCAGCACTACGGACGGAAGCTCCTACGAGCAGTACTTC
many	TRBJ1-1	14	.	TRBV30	CAWSVRGDGTEAFF	TGTGCCTGGAGTGTACGGGGGGACGGCACTGAAGCTTTCTTT
.	TRBJ2-5	20	.	TRBV11-2	CASSYQQYPSRGYFQETQYF	TGTGCCAGCAGCTACCAGCAGTATCCGTCCCGGGGGTATTTCCAAGAGACCCAGTACTTC
many	TRBJ2-7	15	.	TRBV27	CASSQTGRSPYEQYF	TGTGCCAGCAGTCAGACAGGTCGTTCTCCCTACGAGCAGTACTTC
many	TRBJ2-1	12	TRBD2	TRBV10-3	CAIRAGEGEQFF	TGTGCCATCAGGGCGGGAGAGGGTGAGCAGTTCTTC
many	TRBJ1-4	16	.	TRBV6-5	CASSYSIFGTDEKLFF	TGTGCCAGCAGTTACTCGATATTCGGGACCGATGAAAAACTGTTTTTT
many	TRBJ2-1	14	.	TRBV28	CASSLLSPGAEQFF	TGTGCCAGCAGTTTGCTAAGTCCCGGGGCTGAGCAGTTCTTC
many	TRBJ2-2	13	.	TRBV12-3/TRBV12-4	CASTGTFTGELFF	TGTGCCAGCACGGGGACCTTCACCGGGGAGCTGTTTTTT
many	TRBJ2-7	14	TRBD1	TRBV6-1	CASSGGDRAYEQYF	TGTGCCAGCAGTGGCGGGGACAGGGCCTACGAGCAGTACTTC
many	TRBJ2-2	15	.	TRBV20-1	CSASGRQGNTGELFF	TGCAGTGCTAGTGGGAGGCAGGGGAACACCGGGGAGCTGTTTTTT
many	TRBJ2-3	16	TRBD2	TRBV11-2	CASSRGTSGRTDTQYF	TGCGCCAGCAGCCGGGGGACTAGCGGGAGAACAGATACGCAGTATTTT
many	TRBJ1-2	15	TRBD1	TRBV20-1	CSARDLGQDSYGYTF	TGCAGTGCTAGAGATCTTGGACAGGATTCTTATGGCTACACCTTC
many	TRBJ2-7	14	.	TRBV20-1	CSASVDLNVYEQYF	TGCAGTGCTAGCGTCGATTTGAACGTCTACGAGCAGTACTTC
many	TRBJ2-4	12	.	TRBV12-3/TRBV12-4	CASSLSGNIQYF	TGTGCCAGCAGTTTGTCCGGCAACATTCAGTACTTC
many	TRBJ2-5	15	.	TRBV7-8	CASSPEGGGWETQYF	TGTGCCAGCAGCCCTGAAGGGGGTGGGTGGGAGACCCAGTACTTC
few	TRBJ2-7	16	.	TRBV4-3	CASSQDALKTSYEQYF	TGCGCCAGCAGCCAAGATGCACTGAAAACCTCCTACGAGCAGTACTTC
many	TRBJ2-7	13	.	TRBV20-1	CSAPRAGAYEQYF	TGCAGTGCCCCCCGAGCGGGCGCCTACGAGCAGTACTTC
many	TRBJ2-7	16	TRBD2	TRBV2	CASRASWPSGDYEQYF	TGTGCCAGCAGGGCGTCTTGGCCTAGCGGCGATTACGAGCAGTACTTC
.	TRBJ2-2	15	TRBD1	TRBV7-2	CASSLTGTPTGELFF	TGTGCCAGCAGCCTGACAGGGACCCCCACCGGGGAGCTGTTTTTT
.	TRBJ2-5	17	TRBD1	TRBV7-9	CASSFGQGRTYQETQYF	TGTGCCAGCAGCTTCGGACAGGGGCGAACGTACCAAGAGACCCAGTACTTC